These 21 T cell receptor beta chains came from one sample sequenced in a study of cytomegalovirus exposure and HLA in healthy donors. Vbeta (60) and Jbeta (13) primers were used in the PCR. Using immunoSEQ multiplex PCR, the repertoire was profiled, and TCRdb retains in-frame clones only, with some absent. The repertoire holds about 82,000 clones, with 10% as singletons. Sequenced sample: PBMCs. These TCRs come from a man aged 55 to 70 in good health and CMV-seropositive.

The chain has TRBV19 and TRBJ1-3, with no clear D. Deletions cut 11 bases from V and 12 bases from J, with 17 bases between. In germline, CDR1 is LNHDA, CDR2 SQIVND (reference sequence). This CDR3 is 11 amino acids long. The CDR3 loop is CASGKPRDIYF. CDR3 in DNA: TGTGCCTCGGGGAAGCCCCGGGACATATATTTT. The full variable domain, rest sourced from reference TRBV19 and TRBJ1-3, is DGGITQSPKYLFRKEGQNVTLSCEQNLNHDAMYWYRQDPGQGLRLIYYSQIVNDFQKGDIAEGYSVSREKKESFPLTVTSAQKNPTAFYLCASGKPRDIYFGEGSWLTVV.

This chain joins TRBV30 and TRBJ2-2; TRBD2 agrees at 11 bases. Unmatched junction bases numbered 9, after V lost 3 bases and J lost 6 bases. The germline V gene encodes CDR1 GTSNPN and CDR2 SVGIG (reference sequence). CDR3 length: 16 amino acids. The CDR3 coding sequence is TGTGCCTGGAGCTATGGACTAGCGGGCGTGGCCGGGGAGCTGTTTTTT. It encodes CAWSYGLAGVAGELFF.

This rearrangement joins TRBV28 to TRBJ1-1; 7 nucleotides line up with TRBD1. The germline V gene has CDR1 MDHEN and CDR2 SYDVKM. CDR3 length equals 13 residues. The junction had 10 bases not matched to a gene; V was cut back by 7 bases and J by 8 bases. CDR3 loop: CASILQGRKEAFF. The CDR3 DNA reads TGTGCCAGCATTCTACAGGGGAGAAAAGAAGCTTTCTTT.

There are a few counts of this clone. V gene TRBV27 combines with J gene TRBJ2-7; 10 bases fit TRBD1. This CDR3 has 14 residues. V lost 3 bases, J lost 6 bases, and 5 bases stayed unmatched. From germline, CDR1 is MNHEY and CDR2 SMNVEV (reference sequence). CDR3 amino acids: CASSFKGQGSEQYF. In DNA form, the CDR3 reads TGTGCCAGCAGTTTTAAGGGACAGGGGTCCGAGCAGTACTTC.

The J gene is TRBJ2-7, the V gene TRBV20-1; no clear D gene. Trimming removed 2 bases from V and 8 bases from J, with 10 bases in between. CDR1 and CDR2 (germline): DFQATT, SNEGSKA (reference sequence). This CDR3 is 11 amino acids long. This CDR3 reads CSARFVPQQYF. CDR3 DNA: TGCAGTGCTAGATTCGTCCCTCAGCAGTACTTC.

The genes are TRBV6-1 and TRBJ1-1; D is possibly TRBD1 (5 bases). The CDR3 loop spans 13 amino acids. Germline lookup yields CDR1 MNHNS and CDR2 SASEGT. V was shortened by 7 bases and J by 0 bases, with 9 bases between the two germline ends. The CDR3 nucleotides read TGTGCCAGCACCATACAGGTGAACACTGAAGCTTTCTTT. It translates to CASTIQVNTEAFF.

This clone was observed a single time. The chain combines TRBV18 with TRBJ1-2; tentatively, D is TRBD1 (6 bases). The V end was cut by 3 bases, the J end by 4 bases, with 12 bases between. The CDR3 is 14 residues long. Germline CDR1 and CDR2: KGHSH and LQKENI. The CDR3 nucleotides are TGTGCCAGCTCACCTGGGGGCTTTGGCTATGGCTACACCTTC. Translating it yields CASSPGGFGYGYTF.

This clone was counted a few times. The chain recombines TRBV7-3 with TRBJ2-2; no firm D call. Germline lookup yields CDR1 SGHTA and CDR2 FQGTGA. The CDR3 is made up of 16 amino acids. V gave up 1 base and J gave up 2 bases, with 11 bases separating them. The CDR3 reads CASSLSYPGNTGELFF. The CDR3 DNA reads as TGTGCCAGCAGCTTAAGCTACCCAGGAAACACCGGGGAGCTGTTTTTT.

The chain carries TRBV5-8 and TRBJ2-2; possible D gene TRBD1, 5 bases. Trimming removed 2 bases at V and 3 bases at J, with 11 bases between. CDR1 is SGHTS and CDR2 is YDEGEE in the germline V gene. This CDR3 spans 15 amino acids. CDR3 residues: CASSLRGADTGELFF. In DNA, the CDR3 is TGTGCCAGCAGCTTAAGGGGCGCGGACACCGGGGAGCTGTTTTTT.

The sample holds a few counts of this clone. The V gene is TRBV15, the J gene TRBJ1-2, with a weak D call TRBD1 (5 bases). This CDR3 contains 17 residues. Trimming pared 0 bases from V and 6 bases from J, leaving 20 bases between. CDR1 is LNHNV and CDR2 is YYDKDF in the germline V gene (reference sequence). The CDR3 region has the DNA TGTGCCACCAGCAGAGATGGGGTCGGGGGGAAAAAAAATGGCTACACCTTC. It specifies CATSRDGVGGKKNGYTF.

This clone was detected a few times. This chain joins TRBV7-9 and TRBJ1-6; TRBD1 aligns across 7 bases. The CDR3 has 15 amino acids. The germline gives CDR1 SEHNR, CDR2 FQNEAQ (reference sequence). J lost 8 bases, V lost 0 bases, and 4 bases had no gene match. The CDR3 region is CASSLARGDDSPLHF. As DNA, the CDR3 is TGTGCCAGCAGCTTAGCCAGGGGGGATGATTCACCCCTCCACTTT.

This clone has just a few counts. The V call is TRBV19, the J call TRBJ1-4; D remains ambiguous. The V gene's germline CDR1 is LNHDA and CDR2 SQIVND (reference sequence). The CDR3 runs 13 residues. The V and J ends lost 9 bases and 8 bases respectively, with 16 bases between them. CDR3 DNA sequence: TGTGCCAGCCAGCGGTGGCCGGGGGAAAAACTGTTTTTT. This codes for CASQRWPGEKLFF.

This clone has a handful of counts. The chain is built from TRBV6-4 and TRBJ1-4; TRBD1 matches at 7 bases. Trimming took 10 bases from V and 5 from J; bases not matched to a gene: 10. This CDR3 has 14 amino acids. Looked up from germline, CDR1 is MRHNA and CDR2 is SNTAGT. CDR3 in DNA: TGTGCCATCTTCCCGGGACAGCCGAATGAAAAACTGTTTTTT. This sequence encodes CAIFPGQPNEKLFF.

V usage is TRBV5-4 and J usage is TRBJ2-7, with 13 bases fitting TRBD2. Per the germline V gene, CDR1 is SGHNT and CDR2 is YYREEE (reference sequence). This CDR3 spans 15 amino acids. V shed 4 bases and J 4 bases; nucleotides not matched to a gene: 5. Here the CDR3 DNA reads TGTGCCAGCAGCCCGGGACTAGCGGGGCATTACGAGCAGTACTTC. This codes for CASSPGLAGHYEQYF.

This clone was counted only a few times. The chain combines TRBV18 with TRBJ2-2, with D unresolved. This CDR3 has 13 residues. The V gene lost 2 bases and the J gene lost 5 bases, with 6 bases spanning the gap. CDR1 KGHSH and CDR2 LQKENI come from the germline V gene. CDR3 protein: CASSPSVTGELFF. CDR3 sequence (DNA): TGTGCCAGCTCACCAAGCGTAACCGGGGAGCTGTTTTTT.

This clone was detected a few times. The V gene is TRBV5-1, the J gene TRBJ2-3; the match to TRBD2 covers 14 bases. CDR1 is SGHRS and CDR2 is YFSETQ in the germline V gene. This CDR3 is 16 amino acids long. The trim removed 6 bases at V and 2 bases at J, leaving 5 bases unmatched. The CDR3 DNA is TGCGCCAGCAACAAGGGACTAGCGGGGGCCACAGATACGCAGTATTTT. This encodes CASNKGLAGATDTQYF.

To note about this clone: Other DNA sequences in the same sample also yield this CDR3. V is TRBV5-1 and J is TRBJ2-2; 7 bases match TRBD1. CDR1 is SGHRS and CDR2 is YFSETQ in the germline V gene. J was trimmed by 1 base and V by 2 bases; bases with no gene match: 2. The CDR3 length is 15 residues. The CDR3 region is CASSLGGENTGELFF. CDR3 in DNA: TGCGCCAGCAGCTTAGGGGGCGAGAACACCGGGGAGCTGTTTTTT.

This clone was seen only a few times. Other nucleotide sequences in the sample specify the same CDR3. This sequence joins TRBV10-3 and TRBJ2-1; D ambiguous. Germline V gene data show CDR1 as ENHRY and CDR2 as SYGVKD. Between the trimmed V and J ends, which lost 6 bases and 0 bases, there was a span of 9 bases. This CDR3 spans 14 amino acids. CDR3 DNA: TGTGCCATCAGGCGAGACTCCTCCTACAATGAGCAGTTCTTC. As protein: CAIRRDSSYNEQFF.

This clone was seen a handful of times. CDR3 region: CASSLDSTGELFF. CDR3 DNA: TGCGCCAGCAGCTTGGACTCGACCGGGGAGCTGTTTTTT. The V gene is TRBV5-1, the J gene TRBJ2-2; unclear D gene. The germline CDR1 and CDR2 sequences are SGHRS and YFSETQ. CDR3 size: 13 residues. The V end was cut by 0 bases, the J end by 5 bases, with 5 bases between.

As for this clone: One end of the junction is discordant with germline, which a read error may explain. Other nucleotide sequences in the sample specify the same CDR3. The V and J genes are TRBV6-6 and TRBJ1-4; D uncertain. The CDR3 has 10 residues. Germline V CDR1 and CDR2: MNHNY, SVGAGI (reference sequence). Written as DNA, the CDR3 is TGCGCCAGCAAGGAGGAAAAACTGTTTTTT. Translating it yields CASKEEKLFF.

This clone showed up just a few times. The chain's CDR3 is CSVEKQGRNTGELFF. The CDR3 coding sequence is TGCAGCGTGGAAAAACAGGGGCGGAACACCGGGGAGCTGTTTTTT. V is TRBV29-1 and J is TRBJ2-2; 7 nucleotides line up with TRBD1. Losses at the gene ends were 6 bases for V and 1 base for J; bases not matched to a gene: 8. CDR1 is SQVTM and CDR2 is ANQGSEA in the germline V gene. The CDR3 consists of 15 residues.